A single sample gave rise to the 22 T cell receptor beta chains below, sequenced in a study of blood T cell repertoires in COVID-19 (dated by TCRdb to 2018 to 2021). Preparation of the library involved the immunoSEQ multiplex PCR assay. TCRdb holds this immuneACCESS table with in-frame rearrangements only. Some clones are missing; in checked studies, unresolved V genes explain under half, and the rest has no known cause. In this sample the table shows fewer than 350,000 clones, approximately 90% of which occur a single time. About 2.3% of the sample lies in the top ten. The source material was PBMCs or T cells enriched from blood (not recorded which). Every receptor here comes from a woman aged 40 to 50 with acute COVID-19.

This CDR3 is CASSQELDRKTQYF. The CDR3 nucleotides read TGTGCCAGCAGCCAAGAATTGGACAGGAAGACCCAGTACTTC. The chain couples TRBV3-1 (or the pseudogene TRBV3-2) to TRBJ2-5; 7 bases are a match to TRBD1. Germline assignment: CDR1 LGHDT and CDR2 YNNKEL (reference sequence). This CDR3 is built from 14 residues. The trim removed 0 bases at V and 6 bases at J, leaving 4 bases unmatched.

The chain has TRBV7-2 and TRBJ2-3, with no clear D. CDR3 size: 12 residues. Trimming cost V 5 bases and J 6 bases, with 9 bases left between them. Looked up from germline, CDR1 is SGHTA and CDR2 is FQGNSA. CDR3 loop: CASSTYMDTQYF. The CDR3 DNA reads as TGTGCCAGCAGCACCTATATGGATACGCAGTATTTT.

This clone was seen a few times. The chain carries TRBV11-2 and TRBJ2-7; 9 bases line up with TRBD2. V gave up 3 bases and J gave up 4 bases; unmatched junction bases: 10. There are 16 residues in the CDR3. Per germline, CDR1 SGHAT and CDR2 FQNNGV. The CDR3 DNA follows: TGTGCCAGCAGCTTCCCGAGCGGCGGGGGGGCATACGAGCAGTACTTC. Translated: CASSFPSGGGAYEQYF.

This clone has only one observation. This rearrangement joins TRBV19 to TRBJ2-7; tentative D call: TRBD2 (6 bases). V shed 5 bases and J shed 6 bases, with 20 bases lying between them. Germline V gene sequence: CDR1 LNHDA, CDR2 SQIVND (reference sequence). The CDR3 runs 15 residues. The DNA for the CDR3 is TGTGCCAGTAGTGCCTTAGCGGTAGCATCCGCCGAGCAGTACTTC. Residues: CASSALAVASAEQYF.

The chain links TRBV11-2 to TRBJ2-7; D is perhaps TRBD1 (6 bases). The CDR3 has 14 amino acids. Trimming removed 2 bases at V and 4 bases at J, with 12 bases between. Germline values: CDR1 SGHAT, CDR2 FQNNGV. CDR3 loop: CASSLRMGAYEQYF. In DNA form, the CDR3 reads TGTGCCAGCAGCTTAAGGATGGGGGCTTACGAGCAGTACTTC.

CDR3 amino acids: CASSPSSGVYEQYF. CDR3 nucleotide sequence: TGTGCCAGCTCACCATCTAGCGGGGTATACGAGCAGTACTTC. The chain carries TRBV18 and TRBJ2-7; 9 bases match TRBD2. The germline V gene encodes CDR1 KGHSH and CDR2 LQKENI. The CDR3 has 14 amino acids. J gave up 4 bases and V 2 bases, and 3 bases lay outside the gene matches.

The gene calls are TRBV4-1 and TRBJ1-4; the match to TRBD1 covers 7 bases. V lost 4 bases and J lost 4; bases outside the gene matches: 6. Germline CDR1 MGHRA, CDR2 YSYEKL. CDR3 length equals 15 residues. The CDR3 bases are TGCGCCAGCAGCCTGACCGGGACAGTTAATGAAAAACTGTTTTTT. Protein product: CASSLTGTVNEKLFF.

The chain has TRBV7-8 and TRBJ1-6; D is perhaps TRBD1 (5 bases). The CDR3 covers 16 residues. V lost 1 base, J lost 7 bases, and 14 bases lay in between. In germline, CDR1 is SGHVS, CDR2 FQNEAQ. In DNA form, the CDR3 reads TGTGCCAGCAGCTTAGTAGGGGTCCAGAGAAATTCACCCCTCCACTTT. Translating it yields CASSLVGVQRNSPLHF.

The chain couples TRBV27 to TRBJ2-7; D is possibly TRBD2 (6 bases). The germline gives CDR1 MNHEY, CDR2 SMNVEV (reference sequence). V gave up 5 bases and J gave up 2 bases, with 22 bases separating them. The length of the CDR3 is 17 residues. CDR3 in DNA: TGTGCCAGCAGTCTACCCCCGGGAGAAGCGTATCCCTACGAGCAGTACTTC. This codes for CASSLPPGEAYPYEQYF.

V usage is TRBV5-8 and J usage is TRBJ1-5; 7 bases fit TRBD1. The CDR3 is 16 amino acids. Germline V gives CDR1 SGHTS, CDR2 YDEGEE. Trimming took 0 bases from V and 1 from J; bases not matched to a gene: 4. This CDR3 reads CASSLAWGQSNQPQHF. DNA of the CDR3: TGTGCCAGCAGCTTGGCCTGGGGACAGAGCAATCAGCCCCAGCATTTT.

The chain joins TRBV30 to TRBJ2-7; TRBD2 is a possible D gene (6 bases). V lost 5 bases, J lost 4 bases, and 12 bases lay in between. CDR1 is GTSNPN, CDR2 SVGIG, per germline (reference sequence). The CDR3 loop spans 12 amino acids. CDR3 sequence (DNA): TGTGCCTGGGACGCCGGGGGATACGAGCAGTACTTC. As protein: CAWDAGGYEQYF.

The chain couples TRBV9 to TRBJ2-1; 9 bases match TRBD2. The CDR3 loop spans 15 amino acids. V lost 4 bases, J lost 3 bases, and 5 bases stayed unmatched. CDR1 SGDLS and CDR2 YYNGEE come from the germline V gene. The CDR3 nucleotides read TGTGCCAGCAGCCCCCGACTAGCGGACTACAATGAGCAGTTCTTC. Translated: CASSPRLADYNEQFF.

The chain joins TRBV24-1 to TRBJ1-2; D perhaps matches TRBD1 (6 bases). CDR1 and CDR2 (germline): KGHDR, SFDVKD. CDR3 length equals 14 residues. V was shortened by 4 bases and J by 4 bases, with 12 bases between the two germline ends. This chain's CDR3 is CATSDPGVGYGYTF. DNA of the CDR3: TGTGCCACCAGTGACCCAGGGGTTGGCTATGGCTACACCTTC.

The chain couples TRBV5-1 to TRBJ2-3; TRBD1 aligns across 8 bases. CDR1 and CDR2 from the germline V gene are SGHRS and YFSETQ. The length of the CDR3 is 15 residues. V lost 2 bases and J lost 3; bases outside the gene matches: 5. The CDR3 sequence: CASSLTGGGTDTQYF. In DNA, the CDR3 is TGCGCCAGCAGCTTAACAGGGGGAGGAACAGATACGCAGTATTTT.

This sequence joins TRBV2 and TRBJ1-6; TRBD1 matches at 9 bases. The CDR3 sequence is 13 residues long. V lost 7 bases to trimming and J lost 8 bases; unmatched junction nucleotides: 3. CDR1 and CDR2 from the germline V gene are SNHLY and FYNNEI. The CDR3 region is CASTGTGYSPLHF. CDR3 nucleotides: TGTGCCAGCACCGGGACAGGGTATTCACCCCTCCACTTT.

The V call is TRBV28, the J call TRBJ1-5, with D possibly matching TRBD1 (6 bases). Trimming removed 3 bases at V and 2 bases at J, with 11 bases between. CDR3 length equals 15 residues. From germline, CDR1 is MDHEN and CDR2 SYDVKM. The CDR3 loop is CASSFTGSRNQPQHF. CDR3 DNA sequence: TGTGCCAGCAGTTTTACAGGGAGTCGCAATCAGCCCCAGCATTTT.

This chain connects TRBV18 to TRBJ2-3; 12 bases match TRBD1. V shed 6 bases and J 4 bases; nucleotides not matched to a gene: 5. In germline, CDR1 is KGHSH, CDR2 LQKENI. This CDR3 spans 15 amino acids. CDR3 coding DNA: TGTGCCAGCTCGCTCGGGACAGGGGGCGCAGATACGCAGTATTTT. This sequence encodes CASSLGTGGADTQYF.

The chain employs TRBV4-1 and TRBJ2-3; TRBD2 aligns across 11 bases. The CDR3 length is 13 residues. Trimming cost V 9 bases and J 5 bases; bases outside gene matches: 4. Germline V gene data show CDR1 as MGHRA and CDR2 as YSYEKL. The DNA of the CDR3 is TGCGCCAGACTAGCGGGAGAGATAGATACGCAGTATTTT. Its protein is CARLAGEIDTQYF.

The rearrangement links TRBV5-1 to TRBJ1-1, with 11 bases lining up with TRBD1. The V gene end was trimmed by 3 bases and the J gene end by 1 base; junction bases not matched to a gene: 2. The CDR3 has 15 residues. Germline assignment: CDR1 SGHRS and CDR2 YFSETQ. The CDR3 protein is CASSYGQGANTEAFF. The CDR3, as DNA: TGCGCCAGCAGCTATGGACAGGGGGCGAACACTGAAGCTTTCTTT.

This chain connects TRBV7-2 to TRBJ2-7; 10 bases agree with TRBD1. The CDR3 sequence is 15 residues long. J lost 4 bases, V lost 2 bases, and 5 bases had no gene match. Per the germline V gene, CDR1 is SGHTA and CDR2 is FQGNSA. The DNA of the CDR3 is TGTGCCAGCAGCTTAACGGACAGGGGGTCGTACGAGCAGTACTTC. Protein sequence: CASSLTDRGSYEQYF.

The V call is TRBV28, the J call TRBJ1-5, with TRBD1 matching 8 bases. The ends lost 1 base at V and 5 bases at J; junction bases unmatched: 4. The CDR3 extends over 15 amino acids. The germline gives CDR1 MDHEN, CDR2 SYDVKM. The CDR3 region is CASSLSSGGYQPQHF. The CDR3 DNA follows: TGTGCCAGCAGTTTATCTTCAGGGGGCTATCAGCCCCAGCATTTT. Combining the CDR3 with reference TRBV28 and TRBJ1-5 gives the whole variable domain DVKVTQSSRYLVKRTGEKVFLECVQDMDHENMFWYRQDPGLGLRLIYFSYDVKMKEKGDIPEGYSVSREKKERFSLILESASTNQTSMYLCASSLSSGGYQPQHFGDGTRLSIL.

The V call is TRBV18, the J call TRBJ1-2; TRBD1 agrees at 9 bases. Germline V gene sequence: CDR1 KGHSH, CDR2 LQKENI. J was trimmed by 8 bases and V by 0 bases; bases with no gene match: 10. CDR3 length equals 16 residues. The CDR3 reads CASSPPTGGGLEGYTF. CDR3 in DNA: TGTGCCAGCTCACCACCGACAGGGGGTGGATTGGAAGGCTACACCTTC.